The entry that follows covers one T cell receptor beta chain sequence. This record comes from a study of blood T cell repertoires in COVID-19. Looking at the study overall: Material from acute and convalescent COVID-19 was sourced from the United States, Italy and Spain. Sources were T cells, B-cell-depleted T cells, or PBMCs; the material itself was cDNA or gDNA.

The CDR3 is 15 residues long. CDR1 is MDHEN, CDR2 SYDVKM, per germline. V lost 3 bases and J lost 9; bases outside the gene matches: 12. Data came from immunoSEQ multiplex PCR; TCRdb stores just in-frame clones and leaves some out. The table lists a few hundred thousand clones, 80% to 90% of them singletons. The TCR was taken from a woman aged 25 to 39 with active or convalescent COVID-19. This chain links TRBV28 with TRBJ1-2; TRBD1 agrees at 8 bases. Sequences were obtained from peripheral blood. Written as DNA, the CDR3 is TGTGCCAGCAGTTTGGGGGACAGGATATGGAGTCGCTACACCTTC. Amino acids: CASSLGDRIWSRYTF.